The rows below give T cell receptor beta chains drawn from one sample of a study of shared clonotypes between healthy human individuals. Generated by immunoSEQ multiplex PCR, the TCRdb table keeps only in-frame clones and is missing some. The data contain some 2 million clones, roughly 94% of them singletons. The sample was naive CD8+ T cells sorted from blood. The receptors were sampled from a man between 18 and 35 years old in good health. The conserved cysteine and the conserved F or W are not part of the CDR3 here.

J gene	V gene	CDR3 protein
TRBJ2-2	TRBV6-7	ASRGEALVNTGELF
TRBJ2-1	TRBV7-9	ASNPFNEQF
TRBJ2-7	TRBV7-9	ASSLGGAEQY
TRBJ1-2	TRBV27	ASSVDRGTWGYT
TRBJ1-1	TRBV7-9	ASSLLDLLADEAF
TRBJ2-1	TRBV12-5	ASGLVTGDRVYNEQF
TRBJ1-1	TRBV15	ATSRTRTDRDTEAF
TRBJ2-1	TRBV6-6	ASSYWTEGEQF
TRBJ2-1	TRBV5-1	ASSLGTVVEQF
TRBJ2-7	TRBV13	ASGPGGSGRPYEQY
TRBJ2-1	TRBV9	ASSPPGLAGYNEQF